This TCR beta chain was profiled in a study of Ad26.COV2.S vaccination and SARS-CoV-2 variants. Overall study results and limits: Breadth of non-spike TCRs did not differ between vaccinees and placebo recipients.

Germline CDR1 SNHLY, CDR2 FYNNEI. Trimming took 4 bases from V and 5 from J, leaving 11 bases between them. The CDR3 is made up of 13 amino acids. A note on this clone: Its antigen is as yet unknown.

Treatment of the sample: some 20 received Ad26.COV2.S at low or high dose, single or two shots; several received placebo; per-sample allocation not given. All samples were drawn on day 63, counting from the first vaccine or placebo injection. TCRdb's table, derived via immunoSEQ multiplex PCR, lists solely in-frame clones and lacks some. The sample has 350,000 to 400,000 clones, roughly nine tenths seen once; the top ten hold 3.5%. The clonotype was recovered from a person between 18 and 65 years old who received the Ad26.COV2.S COVID-19 vaccine or a placebo. The sequencing used peripheral blood, collected in a trial of Ad26.COV2.S vaccine versus placebo. The chain has TRBV2 and TRBJ2-5; D gene unclear. The CDR3 region is CASSADWDETQYF. The CDR3 DNA follows: TGTGCCAGCAGTGCCGATTGGGATGAGACCCAGTACTTC.